What follows are 6 T cell receptor beta chains derived from one specimen sequenced in a study of blood T cell repertoires in COVID-19. Produced via immunoSEQ multiplex PCR; TCRdb's table is partial and in-frame only. The sample yields more than 55,000 clones, roughly four fifths seen once. Sequencing was performed on peripheral blood. The receptors originated from a woman aged 45-65 years with active or convalescent COVID-19.

V is TRBV15 and J is TRBJ1-4; TRBD1 matches at 8 bases. CDR1 is LNHNV and CDR2 is YYDKDF in the germline V gene (reference sequence). The V segment lost 6 bases and the J segment 8 bases; nucleotides outside the gene matches: 8. The CDR3 has 14 residues. CDR3 DNA: TGTGCCACCAGTATCAGGGGGCGGGAGGAAAAACTGTTTTTT. Encoded protein: CATSIRGREEKLFF.

The chain employs TRBV3-1 (or the pseudogene TRBV3-2) and TRBJ2-5; 9 bases align to TRBD2. This CDR3 has 18 residues. V gave up 1 base and J gave up 4 bases; unmatched junction bases: 13. Germline lookup yields CDR1 LGHDT and CDR2 YNNKEL (reference sequence). The CDR3 DNA reads as TGTGCCAGCAGCCAAGTCACGAACTGGCGGGAGGGCCTAGAGACCCAGTACTTC. Amino acid sequence: CASSQVTNWREGLETQYF.

V gene TRBV19 combines with J gene TRBJ2-7, with TRBD1 matching over 11 bases. CDR1 is LNHDA, CDR2 SQIVND, per germline (reference sequence). CDR3 length: 15 amino acids. With V trimmed by 5 bases and J by 3 bases, 6 bases remained unmatched. CDR3 sequence: CASSPGQGGGYEQYF. The CDR3 DNA reads as TGTGCCAGTAGTCCGGGACAGGGGGGCGGCTACGAGCAGTACTTC.

The J gene is TRBJ1-6, the V gene TRBV27; unclear D gene. With 7 bases removed from V and 8 bases from J, the gap between germline ends came to 12 bases. The V gene's germline CDR1 is MNHEY and CDR2 SMNVEV (reference sequence). There are 13 residues in the CDR3. CDR3 DNA sequence: TGTGCCAGCAAATGGAGTACGGATTCACCCCTCCACTTT. It codes for CASKWSTDSPLHF.

The chain combines TRBV19 with TRBJ2-7; 8 nucleotides line up with TRBD2. With 6 bases clipped from V and 2 bases from J, the junction kept 6 bases outside the gene matches. Germline loops: CDR1 LNHDA, CDR2 SQIVND (reference sequence). This CDR3 has 14 amino acids. In DNA form, the CDR3 reads TGTGCCAGTAGATCCGGGGGGGATACCTACGAGCAGTACTTC. It is translated as CASRSGGDTYEQYF.

This chain uses TRBV6-6 with TRBJ2-7; 13 positions agree with TRBD2. J lost 4 bases, V lost 2 bases, and 5 bases had no gene match. This CDR3 has 16 residues. Germline V gene data show CDR1 as MNHNY and CDR2 as SVGAGI (reference sequence). The CDR3 loop is CASSYGGLAGEYEQYF. DNA of the CDR3: TGTGCCAGCAGTTACGGAGGACTAGCGGGGGAGTACGAGCAGTACTTC.